The subject of this entry is one T cell receptor (beta chain). The second PCR ran about 6 to 11 cycles with a sample-barcoded 5' primer and J-beta primers. The study obtained at least 3 million CDR3-containing paired-end reads from every sample. Each CDR3 protein is one row after TCRdb ran MiXCR on the 5' RACE reads. In the table there are over 600,000 distinct CDR3 sequences, 20% to 25% of which are singletons. This entry belongs to a study of blood T cells in healthy people across ages. The CDR3 has 14 amino acids. Germline CDR1 is MNHEY and CDR2 is SMNVEV (reference sequence). Deletions cut 5 bases from V and 2 bases from J, with 12 bases between.

This chain links TRBV27 with TRBJ2-5, with D unclear. The sequenced sample was blood. This sequence originates from a man in his sixties or seventies in good health. Written as DNA, the CDR3 is TGTGCCAGCAGTCTCACTTGGGAACAAGAGACCCAGTACTTC. It specifies CASSLTWEQETQYF.